The 25 T cell receptor beta chains reported below all come from one sample, sequenced in a study of shared clonotypes between healthy human individuals. Only in-frame clones appear in the TCRdb table, and some are missing; sequencing was by immunoSEQ multiplex PCR. Altogether fewer than 1.6 million clones are present, 98% being singletons, with the ten largest covering approximately 0.4%. Sequencing was done on a sample of naive CD4+ T cells sorted from blood. Specified subset: CD45RA+ positively selected. The receptors stem from a man aged 30 to 39 in good health.

The genes are TRBV5-1 and TRBJ2-5, with D perhaps matching TRBD1 (5 bases). V was shortened by 0 bases and J by 3 bases, with 18 bases between the two germline ends. This CDR3 is built from 17 residues. Germline V lookup: CDR1 SGHRS, CDR2 YFSETQ. The CDR3 DNA sequence: TGCGCCAGCAGCTTGGCGGCGGACACCGGCTTTAAAGAGACCCAGTACTTC. Protein product: CASSLAADTGFKETQYF.

The V and J genes are TRBV9 and TRBJ2-3; D is unresolved. CDR1 is SGDLS and CDR2 is YYNGEE in the germline V gene. This CDR3 is built from 14 residues. V gave up 4 bases and J gave up 0 bases, with 9 bases separating them. The CDR3 DNA reads TGTGCCAGCAGCAAGAGACATAGCACAGATACGCAGTATTTT. Amino acid sequence: CASSKRHSTDTQYF. The full variable domain, with the rest looked up from reference TRBV9 and TRBJ2-3, is DSGVTQTPKHLITATGQRVTLRCSPRSGDLSVYWYQQSLDQGLQFLIQYYNGEERAKGNILERFSAQQFPDLHSELNLSSLELGDSALYFCASSKRHSTDTQYFGPGTRLTVL.

V is TRBV5-1 and J is TRBJ2-1; D gene uncertain. Trimming shortened V by 4 bases and J by 11 bases, and 16 bases separated the two germline ends. This CDR3 contains 13 residues. Germline CDR1 reads SGHRS; CDR2 reads YFSETQ. The CDR3 sequence is CASSKWSPEKQFF. For the CDR3, the DNA is TGCGCCAGCAGCAAGTGGTCCCCCGAAAAGCAGTTCTTC.

V usage is TRBV9 and J usage is TRBJ2-2; TRBD2 agrees at 12 bases. V lost 5 bases and J lost 6; bases outside the gene matches: 11. The CDR3 is made up of 17 amino acids. Germline V lookup: CDR1 SGDLS, CDR2 YYNGEE. The chain's CDR3 is CASSVGLAGGPPGELFF. DNA of the CDR3: TGTGCCAGCAGTGTGGGGCTAGCGGGAGGGCCCCCCGGGGAGCTGTTTTTT.

About this clone: Other DNA sequences in this sample translate to the same CDR3. The chain has TRBV20-1 and TRBJ1-1; D is ambiguous. Germline CDR1 is DFQATT and CDR2 is SNEGSKA (reference sequence). This CDR3 spans 11 amino acids. V lost 5 bases and J 1 base, leaving 5 bases between the germline ends. For the CDR3, the DNA is TGCAGTGCTTCAGGGAACACTGAAGCTTTCTTT. This codes for CSASGNTEAFF.

The CDR3 region is CASSISDRRDTQYF. The CDR3 DNA follows: TGTGCCAGTAGTATCTCCGACCGGAGAGATACGCAGTATTTT. The chain links TRBV19 to TRBJ2-3; D unresolved. The CDR3 sequence is 14 residues long. In germline, CDR1 is LNHDA, CDR2 SQIVND (reference sequence). V dropped 3 bases and J dropped 5 bases, with 12 bases sitting between them.

Regarding this clone: Distinct nucleotide sequences in the sample also encode this CDR3. The CDR3 sequence is CASSLPVQETQYF. In DNA, the CDR3 is TGTGCCAGCAGCTTACCGGTCCAAGAGACCCAGTACTTC. V gene TRBV28 combines with J gene TRBJ2-5; the D is unclear. V dropped 6 bases and J dropped 1 base, with 9 bases sitting between them. CDR3 size: 13 residues. Germline V lookup: CDR1 MDHEN, CDR2 SYDVKM.

This chain uses TRBV6-1 with TRBJ1-1, with D tentatively TRBD1 (5 bases). Germline V gene sequence: CDR1 MNHNS, CDR2 SASEGT. Trimming took 6 bases from V and 1 from J, leaving 12 bases between them. The CDR3 spans 14 residues. The CDR3 DNA sequence: TGTGCCAGCAGCACAGGACGGAAGAACACTGAAGCTTTCTTT. This translates into CASSTGRKNTEAFF.

This clone was seen only once. The chain has TRBV21-1 and TRBJ2-7; TRBD2 reflects the table's D call only, with no check against the DNA. TRBV21-1 represents a pseudogene. This CDR3 has 16 amino acids. The CDR3 sequence: CASSKGPGITSYEQYF. The DNA of the CDR3 is TGTGCCAGCAGCAAAGGCCCGGGAATCACCTCCTACGAGCAGTACTTC.

A single count supports this clone. This rearrangement joins TRBV5-4 to TRBJ2-7; tentative D call: TRBD2 (6 bases). The V and J ends lost 4 bases and 3 bases respectively, with 17 bases between them. Germline V lookup: CDR1 SGHNT, CDR2 YYREEE (reference sequence). This CDR3 has 15 amino acids. CDR3 in DNA: TGTGCCAGCAGCCTTAAACCGGGACTGAGCTACGAGCAGTACTTC. Amino acids: CASSLKPGLSYEQYF.

The chain couples TRBV5-6 to TRBJ1-4; D may be TRBD1 (6 bases). Germline lookup yields CDR1 SGHDT and CDR2 YYEEEE. The CDR3 loop spans 14 amino acids. Trimming stripped 0 bases from V and 4 bases from J, with 7 bases between. CDR3 protein: CASSLEQGNEKLFF. The CDR3 DNA follows: TGTGCCAGCAGCTTGGAACAGGGTAATGAAAAACTGTTTTTT.

J is TRBJ1-2 and V is TRBV2, with D hard to call. The CDR3 is made up of 14 amino acids. Trimming left V 8 bases short and J 3 bases short, with 16 bases between. Per the germline V gene, CDR1 is SNHLY and CDR2 is FYNNEI. For the CDR3, the DNA is TGTGCCAGCTCCCTGGTGACCCGGGACTATGGCTACACCTTC. Protein sequence: CASSLVTRDYGYTF.

The V call is TRBV30, the J call TRBJ1-1; possibly TRBD1 for D (5 bases). CDR3 size: 16 residues. Germline CDR1 is GTSNPN and CDR2 is SVGIG (reference sequence). V was clipped by 4 bases and J by 4 bases, with 22 bases between them. The CDR3 bases are TGTGCCTGGATGGAAGACAGTATCACGGTAGGCACTGAAGCTTTCTTT. It specifies CAWMEDSITVGTEAFF.

For this clone: Other DNA sequences in the sample encode the same CDR3. The chain is built from TRBV2 and TRBJ2-1, with D possibly TRBD2 on 6 matching bases. Looked up from germline, CDR1 is SNHLY and CDR2 is FYNNEI. The CDR3 is made up of 14 amino acids. Trimming took 7 bases from V and 0 from J, leaving 10 bases between them. CDR3 sequence reads: CASNLASSYNEQFF. Written as DNA, the CDR3 is TGTGCCAGCAATCTAGCGAGCTCCTACAATGAGCAGTTCTTC.

The V gene is TRBV19, the J gene TRBJ1-5; no reliable D call. Germline assignment: CDR1 LNHDA and CDR2 SQIVND (reference sequence). The CDR3 extends over 13 amino acids. The V end lost 2 bases, the J end lost 7 bases, and 9 bases lay between the germline ends. The CDR3 region has the DNA TGTGCCAGTAGTATAATAATCAGCCAGCCCCAGCATTTT. Protein: CASSIIISQPQHF.

CDR3 amino acids: CASSDRGEQYF. Written as DNA, the CDR3 is TGTGCCAGCAGCGACAGGGGCGAGCAGTACTTC. This chain joins TRBV7-2 and TRBJ2-7, with TRBD1 matching over 8 bases. The CDR3 extends over 11 amino acids. Per the germline V gene, CDR1 is SGHTA and CDR2 is FQGNSA. V dropped 5 bases and J dropped 6; count of bases not matched to a gene: 0.

The chain links TRBV29-1 to TRBJ2-1; D possibly corresponds to TRBD1 (6 bases). CDR3 length equals 14 residues. V was trimmed by 4 bases and J by 2 bases, leaving 12 bases between them. Per germline, CDR1 SQVTM and CDR2 ANQGSEA. DNA of the CDR3: TGCAGCGTTGTCAGGGGTTTTGCCTACAATGAGCAGTTCTTC. The encoded protein is CSVVRGFAYNEQFF.

The rearrangement uses TRBV28 and TRBJ1-2; no clear D. The CDR3 loop spans 11 amino acids. CDR1 is MDHEN, CDR2 SYDVKM, per germline. In DNA form, the CDR3 reads TGTGCAGCAGGAGGGCTCGGAGGCTACACCTTC. Translated, it gives CAAGGLGGYTF.

The chain is built from TRBV2 and TRBJ2-5; D ambiguous. Germline loops: CDR1 SNHLY, CDR2 FYNNEI. The CDR3 has 13 residues. V lost 7 bases and J 0 bases, leaving 9 bases between the germline ends. CDR3 region: CASIIGHQETQYF. For the CDR3, the DNA is TGTGCCAGCATTATCGGTCACCAAGAGACCCAGTACTTC. The variable domain in full, completed from reference TRBV2 and TRBJ2-5, reads EPEVTQTPSHQVTQMGQEVILRCVPISNHLYFYWYRQILGQKVEFLVSFYNNEISEKSEIFDDQFSVERPDGSNFTLKIRSTKLEDSAMYFCASIIGHQETQYFGPGTRLLVL.

The rearrangement joins TRBV5-1 to TRBJ2-4, with TRBD2 matching over 9 bases. The germline V gene has CDR1 SGHRS and CDR2 YFSETQ. The CDR3 spans 15 residues. V gave up 2 bases and J gave up 1 base; unmatched junction bases: 1. This CDR3 is CASSLLAGAKNIQYF. DNA of the CDR3: TGCGCCAGCAGCTTACTAGCGGGTGCCAAAAACATTCAGTACTTC.

This sequence joins TRBV27 and TRBJ2-1, with 7 bases fitting TRBD1. This CDR3 is 13 amino acids long. The trim removed 4 bases at V and 8 bases at J, leaving 5 bases unmatched. CDR1 is MNHEY and CDR2 is SMNVEV in the germline V gene (reference sequence). Written as DNA, the CDR3 is TGTGCCAGCAGTTCCCCCGACAGGGATGAGCAGTTCTTC. Translation: CASSSPDRDEQFF.

The rearrangement links TRBV28 to TRBJ1-1; TRBD1 might be the D (5 bases). The CDR3 totals 14 residues. Trimming left V 7 bases short and J 11 bases short, with 23 bases between. CDR1 is MDHEN and CDR2 is SYDVKM in the germline V gene. CDR3 DNA sequence: TGTGCCAGCACCACCCACCCCCAGGGCGCGGGGGCTTTCTTT. It is translated as CASTTHPQGAGAFF.

V is TRBV6-5 and J is TRBJ2-1, with 8 bases identical to TRBD1. The V segment lost 5 bases and the J segment 8 bases; nucleotides outside the gene matches: 11. The CDR3 runs to 15 residues. The germline V gene has CDR1 MNHEY and CDR2 SVGAGI. The CDR3 protein is CASSRGQGRGDEQFF. The CDR3 DNA reads as TGTGCCAGCAGTCGAGGACAGGGAAGGGGGGATGAGCAGTTCTTC.

J is TRBJ2-7 and V is TRBV5-5; D assignment may be TRBD1 or TRBD2 (5 bases each). This CDR3 has 12 amino acids. Germline V gene sequence: CDR1 SGHKS, CDR2 YYEKEE (reference sequence). Trimming took off 5 bases at V and 8 bases at J, with 14 bases between the two ends. CDR3 amino acids: CASSSRDEQQYF. CDR3 sequence (DNA): TGTGCCAGCAGTTCCCGGGACGAGCAGCAGTACTTC.

The chain is built from TRBV7-2 and TRBJ1-2, with D perhaps matching TRBD1 (5 bases). The length of the CDR3 is 19 residues. With 5 bases removed from V and 0 bases from J, the gap between germline ends came to 25 bases. Germline V CDR1 and CDR2: SGHTA, FQGNSA. The CDR3 here is CASSLRAGLRHQANYGYTF. The CDR3, as DNA: TGTGCCAGCAGCCTGAGGGCAGGGTTAAGGCACCAAGCTAACTATGGCTACACCTTC.